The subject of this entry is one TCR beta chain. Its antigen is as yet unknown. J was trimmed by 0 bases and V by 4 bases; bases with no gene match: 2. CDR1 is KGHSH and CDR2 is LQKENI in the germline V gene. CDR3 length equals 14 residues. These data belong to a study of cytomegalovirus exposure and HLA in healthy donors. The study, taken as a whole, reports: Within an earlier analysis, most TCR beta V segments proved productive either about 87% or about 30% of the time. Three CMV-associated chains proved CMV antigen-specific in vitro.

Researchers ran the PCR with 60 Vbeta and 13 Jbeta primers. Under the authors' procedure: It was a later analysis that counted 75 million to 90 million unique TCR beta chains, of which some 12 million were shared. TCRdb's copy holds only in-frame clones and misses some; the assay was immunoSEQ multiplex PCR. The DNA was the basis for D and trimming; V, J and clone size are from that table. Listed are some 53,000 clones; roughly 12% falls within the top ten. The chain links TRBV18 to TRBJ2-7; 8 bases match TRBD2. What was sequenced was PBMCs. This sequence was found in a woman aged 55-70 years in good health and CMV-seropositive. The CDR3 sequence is CASSRGTSSYEQYF. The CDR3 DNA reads TGTGCCAGCTCACGAGGGACTAGCTCCTACGAGCAGTACTTC.